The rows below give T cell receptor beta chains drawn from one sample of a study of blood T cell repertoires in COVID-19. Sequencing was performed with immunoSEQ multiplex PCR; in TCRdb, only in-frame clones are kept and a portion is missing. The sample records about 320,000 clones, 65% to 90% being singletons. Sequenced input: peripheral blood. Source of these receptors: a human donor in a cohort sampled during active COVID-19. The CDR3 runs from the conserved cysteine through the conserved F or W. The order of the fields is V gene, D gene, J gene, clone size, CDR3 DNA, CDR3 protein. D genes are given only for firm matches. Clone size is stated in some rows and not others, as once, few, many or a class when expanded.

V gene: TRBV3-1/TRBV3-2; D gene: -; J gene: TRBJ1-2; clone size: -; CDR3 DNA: TGTGCCAGCAGCCAAGACCCGAGAGAAGAGGTAGCTAACTATGGCTACACCTTC; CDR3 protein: CASSQDPREEVANYGYTF
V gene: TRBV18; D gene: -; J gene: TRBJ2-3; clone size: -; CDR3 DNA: TGTGCCAGCTCAACCGGGACAACCGCTACGCAGTATTTT; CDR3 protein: CASSTGTTATQYF
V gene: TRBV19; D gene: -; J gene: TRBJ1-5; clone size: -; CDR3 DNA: TGTGCCAGTAGTACACTGTCCTTAGGACAGTCCCGGGGTCAGCCCCAGCATTTT; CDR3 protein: CASSTLSLGQSRGQPQHF
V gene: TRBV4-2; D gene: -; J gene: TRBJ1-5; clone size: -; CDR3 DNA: TGTGCCAGCAGCCAAGATCTAGCCCGGAGGCATCAGCCCCAGCATTTT; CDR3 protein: CASSQDLARRHQPQHF
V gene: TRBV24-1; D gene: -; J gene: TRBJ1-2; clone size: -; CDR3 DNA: TGTGCCACCAGTGATTTGCTTGGCTACACCTTC; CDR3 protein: CATSDLLGYTF
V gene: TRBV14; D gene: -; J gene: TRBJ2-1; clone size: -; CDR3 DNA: TGTGCCAGCAGCCAAGGGGCCACTTACAATGAGCAGTTCTTC; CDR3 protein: CASSQGATYNEQFF
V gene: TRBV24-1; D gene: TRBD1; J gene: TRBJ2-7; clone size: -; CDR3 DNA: TGTGCCACCAGTGAAGCCACCGGGACAGGGTCCGAGCAGTACTTC; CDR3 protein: CATSEATGTGSEQYF
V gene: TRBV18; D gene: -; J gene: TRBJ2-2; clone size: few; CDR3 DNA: TGTGCCAGCTCGCCTATTCCGGGAACCACCGGGGAGCTGTTTTTT; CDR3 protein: CASSPIPGTTGELFF
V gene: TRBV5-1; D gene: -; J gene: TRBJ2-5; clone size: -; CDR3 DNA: TGCGCCAGCAGCCTGGGTTCGGGGGTGTCTGGAGAGACCCAGTACTTC; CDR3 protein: CASSLGSGVSGETQYF
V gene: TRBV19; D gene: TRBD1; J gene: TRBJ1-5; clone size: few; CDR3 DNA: TGTGCCAGTAGTATACTCAGGGGGCCTCAGCCCCAGCATTTT; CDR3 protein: CASSILRGPQPQHF
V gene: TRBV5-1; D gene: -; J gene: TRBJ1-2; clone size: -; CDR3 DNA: TGCGCCAGCAGCTCTTACAGATACTATGGCTACACCTTC; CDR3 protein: CASSSYRYYGYTF
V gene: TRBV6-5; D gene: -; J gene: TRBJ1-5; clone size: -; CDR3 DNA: TGTGCCAGCAGGAGGGGGATCCAGCCCCAGCATTTT; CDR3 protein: CASRRGIQPQHF
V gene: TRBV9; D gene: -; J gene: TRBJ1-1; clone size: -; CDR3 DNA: TGTGCCAGCAGCCGCGAAGGGGGAACTGAAGCTTTCTTT; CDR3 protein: CASSREGGTEAFF
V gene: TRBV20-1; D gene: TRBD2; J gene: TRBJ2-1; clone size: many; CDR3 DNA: TGCAGCGGCGGGGGGGCGAATGAGCAGTTCTTC; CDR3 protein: CSGGGANEQFF
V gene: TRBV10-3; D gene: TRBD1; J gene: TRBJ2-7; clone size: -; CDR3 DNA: TGTGCCATCAAAACCGGGACAGAAAAATACGAGCAGTACTTC; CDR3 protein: CAIKTGTEKYEQYF
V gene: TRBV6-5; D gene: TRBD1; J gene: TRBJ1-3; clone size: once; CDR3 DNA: TGTGCCAGCAGGGCCGACAGGGCTTCTGGAAACACCATATATTTT; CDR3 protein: CASRADRASGNTIYF
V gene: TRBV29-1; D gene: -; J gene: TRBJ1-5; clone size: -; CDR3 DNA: TGCAGCGTTGGCCAGGGAAATCAGCCCCAGCATTTT; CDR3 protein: CSVGQGNQPQHF